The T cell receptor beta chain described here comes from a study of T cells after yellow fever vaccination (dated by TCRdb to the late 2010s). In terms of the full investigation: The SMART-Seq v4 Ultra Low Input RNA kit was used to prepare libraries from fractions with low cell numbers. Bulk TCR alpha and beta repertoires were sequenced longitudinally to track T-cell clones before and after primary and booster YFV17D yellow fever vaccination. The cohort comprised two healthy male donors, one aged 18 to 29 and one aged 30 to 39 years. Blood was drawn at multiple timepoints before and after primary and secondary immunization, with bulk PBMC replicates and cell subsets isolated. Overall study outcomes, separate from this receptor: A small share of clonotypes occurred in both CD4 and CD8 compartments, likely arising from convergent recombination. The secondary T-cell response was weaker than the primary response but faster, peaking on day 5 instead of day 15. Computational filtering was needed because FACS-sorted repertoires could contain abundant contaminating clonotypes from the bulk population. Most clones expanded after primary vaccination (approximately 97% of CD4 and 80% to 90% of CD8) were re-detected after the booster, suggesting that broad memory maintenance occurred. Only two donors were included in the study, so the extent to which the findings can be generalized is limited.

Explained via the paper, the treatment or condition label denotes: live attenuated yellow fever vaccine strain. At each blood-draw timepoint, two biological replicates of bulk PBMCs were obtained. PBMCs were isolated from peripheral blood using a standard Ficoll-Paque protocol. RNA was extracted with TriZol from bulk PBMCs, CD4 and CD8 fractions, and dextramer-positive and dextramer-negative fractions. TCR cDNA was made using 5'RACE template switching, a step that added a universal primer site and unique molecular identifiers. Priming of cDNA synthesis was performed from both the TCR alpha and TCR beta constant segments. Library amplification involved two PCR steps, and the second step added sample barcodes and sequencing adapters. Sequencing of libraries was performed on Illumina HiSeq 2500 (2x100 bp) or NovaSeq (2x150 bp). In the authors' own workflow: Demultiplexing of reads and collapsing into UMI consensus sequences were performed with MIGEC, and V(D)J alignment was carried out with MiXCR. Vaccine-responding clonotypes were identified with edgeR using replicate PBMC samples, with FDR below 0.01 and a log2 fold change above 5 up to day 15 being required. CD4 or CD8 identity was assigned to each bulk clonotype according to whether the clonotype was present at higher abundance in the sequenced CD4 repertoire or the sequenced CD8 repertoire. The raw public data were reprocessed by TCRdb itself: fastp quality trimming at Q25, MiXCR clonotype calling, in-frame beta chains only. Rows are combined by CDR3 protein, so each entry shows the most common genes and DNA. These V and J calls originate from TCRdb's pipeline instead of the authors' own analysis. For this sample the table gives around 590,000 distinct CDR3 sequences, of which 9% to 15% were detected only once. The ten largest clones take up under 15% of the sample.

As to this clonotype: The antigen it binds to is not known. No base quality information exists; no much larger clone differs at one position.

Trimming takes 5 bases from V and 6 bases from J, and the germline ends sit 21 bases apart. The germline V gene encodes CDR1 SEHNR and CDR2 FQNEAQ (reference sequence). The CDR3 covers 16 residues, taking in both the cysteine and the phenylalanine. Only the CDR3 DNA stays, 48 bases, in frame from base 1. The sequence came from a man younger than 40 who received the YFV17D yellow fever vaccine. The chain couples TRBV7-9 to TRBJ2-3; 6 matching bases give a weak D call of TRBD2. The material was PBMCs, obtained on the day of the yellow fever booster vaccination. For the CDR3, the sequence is CASSTRIAEASDTQYF. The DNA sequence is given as TGTGCCAGCAGCACAAGGATAGCGGAAGCCTCTGATACGCAGTATTTT.